This TCR beta chain was identified during a study of T cell repertoires in cytomegalovirus infection. CDR1 and CDR2 (germline): SGHRS, YFSETQ. J gave up 6 bases and V 1 base, and 5 bases lay outside the gene matches. This CDR3 has 15 amino acids. As to this clonotype: Its antigen remains unknown.

Overall study results and limits: CMV-specific TCR beta clonotypes restricted by HLA-C were the ones dominating the ex vivo response.

Each CDR3 protein gets one entry after TCRdb re-called the reads with MiXCR. The table lists around 740,000 distinct CDR3 sequences, 35% to 45% of them singletons. The J gene is TRBJ1-4, the V gene TRBV5-1; 8 nucleotides match TRBD1. The receptor was derived from a human donor in good health (CMV status not recorded). Some clones in this sample may be carry-over from other donors' samples. The source material was PBMCs. CDR3 in amino acids: CASSLRTGSDEKLFF. The DNA of the CDR3 is TGCGCCAGCAGCTTGCGGACAGGGAGTGATGAAAAACTGTTTTTT.